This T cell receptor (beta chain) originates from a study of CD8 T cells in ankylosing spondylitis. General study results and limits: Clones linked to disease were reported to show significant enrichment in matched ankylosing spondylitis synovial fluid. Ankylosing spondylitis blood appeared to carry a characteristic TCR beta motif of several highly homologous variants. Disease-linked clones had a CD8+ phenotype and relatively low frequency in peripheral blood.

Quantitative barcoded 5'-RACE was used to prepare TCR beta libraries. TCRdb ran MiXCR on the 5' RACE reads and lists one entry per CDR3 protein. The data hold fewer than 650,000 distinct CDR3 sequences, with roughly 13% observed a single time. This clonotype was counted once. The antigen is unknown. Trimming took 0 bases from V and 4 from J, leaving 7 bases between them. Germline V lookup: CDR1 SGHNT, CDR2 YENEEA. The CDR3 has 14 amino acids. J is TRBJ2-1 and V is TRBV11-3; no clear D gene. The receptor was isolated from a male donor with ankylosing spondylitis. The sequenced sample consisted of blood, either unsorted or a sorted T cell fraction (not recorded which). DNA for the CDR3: TGTGCCAGCAGCTTAGATCCAGTATACAATGAGCAGTTCTTC. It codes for CASSLDPVYNEQFF.